What follows describes a single T cell receptor (beta chain). The antigen remains undetermined. This entry is derived from a study of CD8 T cells in ankylosing spondylitis. Quantitative 5'-RACE with molecular barcodes was used to make the TCR beta libraries. TCRdb called the 5' RACE reads again in MiXCR, with one record for every CDR3 protein. This repertoire shows 250,000 to 350,000 distinct CDR3 sequences, roughly 20% found once; its top ten account for roughly 4%. Study outcomes and limitations: Peripheral blood samples showed relatively rare disease-linked clones, and these clones were CD8+. Blood of patients with ankylosing spondylitis appeared to be characterized by a TCR beta motif of several highly homologous variants. It was reported that disease-linked clones were significantly enriched in matched ankylosing spondylitis synovial fluid.

V was cut by 6 bases and J by 5 bases, with 13 bases left in between. CDR3 length: 13 residues. Germline CDR1 reads SGHTA; CDR2 reads FQGNSA. This clonotype was sampled from a female donor with ankylosing spondylitis or in good health (not recorded which). The chain employs TRBV7-2 and TRBJ1-2; perhaps TRBD1 as D (5 bases). The sequenced sample was blood, either unsorted or a sorted T cell fraction (not recorded which). The CDR3 loop is CASRGTVGYGYTF. The CDR3 DNA reads TGTGCCAGCAGAGGGACGGTGGGGTATGGCTACACCTTC.